This passage covers 14 T cell receptor beta chains from one sample sequenced in a study of shared clonotypes between healthy human individuals. This table comes from immunoSEQ multiplex PCR, and its TCRdb copy is limited to in-frame clones, with some not included. This table holds 2.5 million or so clones, over 85% found once. Input material: naive CD4+ T cells sorted from blood. The subset was: CD45RA+ positively selected. The receptors stem from a man between 18 and 35 years old in good health.

This rearrangement joins TRBV11-2 to TRBJ1-4; tentative D call: TRBD1 (5 bases). Trimming removed 5 bases from V and 8 bases from J, with 9 bases in between. The germline gives CDR1 SGHAT, CDR2 FQNNGV. The CDR3 has 12 residues. The CDR3 bases are TGTGCCAGCAGCAGGGGTTGGGAAAAACTGTTTTTT. It translates to CASSRGWEKLFF.

V gene TRBV7-2 combines with J gene TRBJ1-1, with TRBD1 identical over 7 bases. The germline gives CDR1 SGHTA, CDR2 FQGNSA. V lost 2 bases to trimming and J lost 0 bases; unmatched junction nucleotides: 3. The CDR3 loop spans 15 amino acids. The CDR3 DNA follows: TGTGCCAGCAGCTTATTGGGACAGATGAACACTGAAGCTTTCTTT. Translation gives CASSLLGQMNTEAFF.

The chain has TRBV18 and TRBJ2-7; tentatively, D is TRBD2 (6 bases). The CDR3 spans 16 residues. Germline V gives CDR1 KGHSH, CDR2 LQKENI. V shed 3 bases and J shed 6 bases, with 21 bases lying between them. The DNA for the CDR3 is TGTGCCAGCTCACCGGGTGTGGGGACTTTTGGCGTCGAGCAGTACTTC. Protein sequence: CASSPGVGTFGVEQYF.

The rearrangement links TRBV11-2 to TRBJ2-5; no definite D call. The better agreement between TRBJ2-7 and the DNA end casts doubt on the J call. This CDR3 is 14 amino acids long. Germline CDR1 and CDR2: SGHAT and FQNNGV. The CDR3 here is CASSLGWISSEQYF. CDR3 DNA: TGTGCCAGCAGCTTAGGTTGGATTAGCAGCGAGCAGTACTTC.

The rearrangement links TRBV4-1 to TRBJ1-1; D unresolved. The CDR3 loop spans 16 amino acids. The V and J ends lost 0 bases and 0 bases respectively, with 11 bases between them. Germline CDR1 is MGHRA and CDR2 is YSYEKL. The CDR3 DNA reads as TGCGCCAGCAGCCAAGATCCGGGATTCATGAACACTGAAGCTTTCTTT. As protein: CASSQDPGFMNTEAFF.

The rearrangement joins TRBV7-2 to TRBJ2-7; 8 positions match TRBD1. The CDR3 has 13 residues. Germline values: CDR1 SGHTA, CDR2 FQGNSA. The J segment lost 8 bases and the V segment lost 1 base, leaving 4 bases of the junction unmatched. The CDR3 nucleotides are TGTGCCAGCAGCTTAGGCAGGGGGCTCAAGCAGTACTTC. Translated: CASSLGRGLKQYF.

The chain has TRBV7-2 and TRBJ2-5, with 13 bases lining up with TRBD2. The CDR3 totals 14 residues. In germline, CDR1 is SGHTA, CDR2 FQGNSA. V trimming: 8 bases; J trimming: 5 bases; junction bases outside the gene matches: 5. CDR3 sequence: CASVLAGGGETQYF. DNA for the CDR3: TGTGCCAGCGTACTAGCGGGAGGGGGGGAGACCCAGTACTTC.

The chain combines TRBV18 with TRBJ1-6; no clear D gene. CDR1 is KGHSH and CDR2 is LQKENI in the germline V gene. The CDR3 extends over 16 amino acids. The germline V and J ends were trimmed by 6 bases and 2 bases, with 14 bases remaining between them. CDR3 DNA: TGTGCCAGCTCCCTATCCCCGGACGCCTATAATTCACCCCTCCACTTT. The encoded protein is CASSLSPDAYNSPLHF.

This clone was counted once. V usage is TRBV19 and J usage is TRBJ2-4, with TRBD1 matching 7 bases. V was pared by 7 bases and J by 11 bases, with 11 bases of the junction left unmatched. The CDR3 totals 13 residues. Germline lookup yields CDR1 LNHDA and CDR2 SQIVND (reference sequence). The DNA of the CDR3 is TGTGCCAGTAACTTGGGACAGACAACACTTCAGTACTTC. Residues: CASNLGQTTLQYF. Based on the CDR3 plus reference TRBV19 and TRBJ2-4, the full variable domain is DGGITQSPKYLFRKEGQNVTLSCEQNLNHDAMYWYRQDPGQGLRLIYYSQIVNDFQKGDIAEGYSVSREKKESFPLTVTSAQKNPTAFYLCASNLGQTTLQYFGAGTRLSVL.

The chain carries TRBV28 and TRBJ2-7; D unclear. Trimming stripped 4 bases from V and 3 bases from J, with 10 bases between. This CDR3 is built from 13 residues. The germline V gene encodes CDR1 MDHEN and CDR2 SYDVKM. This CDR3 reads CASSSGSIYEQYF. The DNA of the CDR3 is TGTGCCAGCAGTTCCGGATCTATCTACGAGCAGTACTTC.

The chain carries TRBV6-5 and TRBJ1-5; no definite D call. Germline CDR1 MNHEY, CDR2 SVGAGI. CDR3 length: 15 residues. Trimming stripped 6 bases from V and 2 bases from J, with 14 bases between. For the CDR3, the DNA is TGTGCCAGCAGCCCCGACCCGGGCGGCAATCAGCCCCAGCATTTT. Translated, it gives CASSPDPGGNQPQHF.

The J gene is TRBJ2-2, the V gene TRBV10-3; 9 nucleotides align to TRBD1. The CDR3 has 14 residues. Germline V gives CDR1 ENHRY, CDR2 SYGVKD. V shed 7 bases and J 6 bases; nucleotides not matched to a gene: 6. CDR3 nucleotides: TGTGCCATCAATACGGACAGGGGACCCGGGGAGCTGTTTTTT. The encoded protein is CAINTDRGPGELFF.

J is TRBJ1-5 and V is TRBV25-1, with D perhaps matching TRBD1 (6 bases). CDR1 MGHDK and CDR2 SYGVNS come from the germline V gene. Trimming cost V 6 bases and J 5 bases, with 8 bases left between them. This CDR3 has 12 amino acids. The CDR3 loop is CASRQGYQPQHF. CDR3 sequence (DNA): TGTGCCAGCAGGCAGGGGTATCAGCCCCAGCATTTT.

The rearrangement links TRBV15 to TRBJ1-2; possible D gene TRBD1, 5 bases. This CDR3 has 15 residues. V lost 0 bases to trimming and J lost 6 bases, with 14 bases between them. The germline gives CDR1 LNHNV, CDR2 YYDKDF (reference sequence). The chain's CDR3 is CATSRDRWGGDGYTF. CDR3 sequence (DNA): TGTGCCACCAGCAGAGATAGGTGGGGAGGGGATGGCTACACCTTC.